This T cell receptor beta chain derives from a study of blood T cell repertoires in COVID-19. About the research overall: Some COVID-19 samples were acute and others convalescent; all came from the United States, Italy and Spain. From T cells, B-cell-depleted T cells, or PBMCs came the material, which was cDNA or gDNA.

This CDR3 is built from 13 residues. Germline CDR1 is MDHEN and CDR2 is SYDVKM. V lost 10 bases and J lost 4, with 15 bases in between. Profiling relied on immunoSEQ multiplex PCR, and the TCRdb table lists in-frame clones only, not all of them. The repertoire holds 190,000 or so clones, with around 91% as singletons. This TCR was recovered from a man in his fifties or sixties with acute or convalescent COVID-19. J is TRBJ2-3 and V is TRBV28; TRBD1 is a possible D gene (6 bases). The sample consisted of peripheral blood. The CDR3 nucleotides are TGTGCCACCGAACAGGGTGGTCCAGATACGCAGTATTTT. Residues: CATEQGGPDTQYF. The full variable domain, in which reference TRBV28 and TRBJ2-3 provide the parts outside the CDR3, is DVKVTQSSRYLVKRTGEKVFLECVQDMDHENMFWYRQDPGLGLRLIYFSYDVKMKEKGDIPEGYSVSREKKERFSLILESASTNQTSMYLCATEQGGPDTQYFGPGTRLTVL.